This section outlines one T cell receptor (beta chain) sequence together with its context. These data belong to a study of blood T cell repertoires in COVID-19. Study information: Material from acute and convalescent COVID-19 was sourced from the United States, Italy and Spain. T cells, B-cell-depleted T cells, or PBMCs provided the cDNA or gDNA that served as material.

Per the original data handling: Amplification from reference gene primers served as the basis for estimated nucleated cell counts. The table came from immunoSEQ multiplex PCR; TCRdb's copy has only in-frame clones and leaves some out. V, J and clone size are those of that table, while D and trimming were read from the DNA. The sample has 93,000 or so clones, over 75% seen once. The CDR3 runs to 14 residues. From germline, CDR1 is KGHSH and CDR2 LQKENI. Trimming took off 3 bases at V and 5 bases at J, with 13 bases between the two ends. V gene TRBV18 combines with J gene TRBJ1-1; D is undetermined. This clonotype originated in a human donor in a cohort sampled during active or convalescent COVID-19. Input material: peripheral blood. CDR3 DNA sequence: TGTGCCAGCTCACCGATCCAGGTTAGGACTGAAGCTTTCTTT. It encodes CASSPIQVRTEAFF. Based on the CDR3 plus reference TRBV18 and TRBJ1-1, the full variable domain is NAGVMQNPRHLVRRRGQEARLRCSPMKGHSHVYWYRQLPEEGLKFMVYLQKENIIDESGMPKERFSAEFPKEGPSILRIQQVVRGDSAAYFCASSPIQVRTEAFFGQGTRLTVV.